This TCR beta chain is drawn from a study of radiation and T cells in renal cell carcinoma. Time point given: baseline pretreatment blood. Treatment: 15 Gy SBRT to primary tumor, nephrectomy 4 weeks later. This CDR3 is 13 amino acids long. Germline CDR1 is SGHRS and CDR2 is YFSETQ. The V gene lost 4 bases and the J gene lost 5 bases, with 12 bases spanning the gap. Profiled with immunoSEQ multiplex PCR; TCRdb holds only in-frame clones, not every one. Of 100,000 to 150,000 clones listed, roughly 80% are singletons. There are a few counts of this clone. Sample: blood, taken from a patient whose treatment included radiotherapy and nephrectomy. This receptor was obtained from an older woman with renal cell carcinoma. This chain joins TRBV5-1 and TRBJ1-2; tentative D call: TRBD1 (6 bases). CDR3 amino acids: CASSPDQGYGYTF. The CDR3 DNA follows: TGCGCCAGCAGCCCTGATCAGGGGTATGGCTACACCTTC.